This TCR beta chain comes out of a study of blood T cell repertoires in COVID-19. Study-level background: PBMCs, B-cell-depleted T cells, or T cells were the source of the cDNA or gDNA that made up the material.

Germline V lookup: CDR1 PRHDT, CDR2 FYEKMQ (reference sequence). V dropped 1 base and J dropped 4; count of bases not matched to a gene: 24. The CDR3 extends over 23 amino acids. Libraries were prepared by immunoSEQ multiplex PCR; TCRdb keeps only in-frame clonotypes and omits some of them. The table records about 250,000 clones, 84% of them present only once. This clone has just one count. This receptor was taken from a man over 45 with acute or convalescent COVID-19. This chain joins TRBV13 and TRBJ2-3; 12 bases line up with TRBD2. Sample: peripheral blood. This CDR3 is CASSLVWDKEDQTSGRLPDTQYF. Written as DNA, the CDR3 is TGTGCCAGCAGCTTAGTCTGGGACAAGGAGGACCAAACTAGCGGGAGGCTGCCAGATACGCAGTATTTT.